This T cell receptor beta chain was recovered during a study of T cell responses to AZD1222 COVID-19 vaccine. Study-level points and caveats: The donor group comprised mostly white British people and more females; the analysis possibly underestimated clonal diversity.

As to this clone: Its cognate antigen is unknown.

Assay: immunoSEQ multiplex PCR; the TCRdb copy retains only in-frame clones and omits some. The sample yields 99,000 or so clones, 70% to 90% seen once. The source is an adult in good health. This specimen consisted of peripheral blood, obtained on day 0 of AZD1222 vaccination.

The CDR3 loop reads CASSPTSSRNTGELFF. Written as DNA, the CDR3 is TGTGCCAGCTCACCAACTTCTTCCCGGAACACCGGGGAGCTGTTTTTT. This rearrangement joins TRBV18 to TRBJ2-2; D uncertain. CDR3 length: 16 amino acids. V gave up 2 bases and J gave up 1 base, with 11 bases separating them. CDR1 KGHSH and CDR2 LQKENI come from the germline V gene. Full variable domain (outside the CDR3, taken from reference TRBV18 and TRBJ2-2): NAGVMQNPRHLVRRRGQEARLRCSPMKGHSHVYWYRQLPEEGLKFMVYLQKENIIDESGMPKERFSAEFPKEGPSILRIQQVVRGDSAAYFCASSPTSSRNTGELFFGEGSRLTVL.